This T cell receptor (beta chain) was documented in a study of control samples from healthy donors and cancer patients (dated by TCRdb to 2019 to 2021). Points on this clone: Its binding antigen is unknown. Per-base quality was not reported, and no clone a single base away is much larger than it.

V is trimmed back by 4 bases and J by 0 bases, and the junction contains 3 bases that no gene match accounts for. From the cysteine up to the phenylalanine, the CDR3 has a length of 15 residues. Here the CDR3 DNA is all that survives: 45 bases in frame from base 1. The germline V gene encodes CDR1 SGHAT and CDR2 FQNNGV. Library preparation was by the immunoSEQ multiplex PCR assay. TCRdb holds this immuneACCESS table with in-frame rearrangements only. Some clones are missing; in checked studies, unresolved V genes explain under half, and the rest has no known cause. Across this sample there are around 50,000 clones, with 75% to 95% seen only once. Jointly, the top ten make up around 1% of the sample.

This TCR derives from a man in his thirties or forties with colorectal cancer. The chain uses TRBV11-2 and TRBJ2-1, with 7 middle bases fitting TRBD1. Sequences were obtained from PBMCs. The sequenced DNA is TGTGCCAGCAGCTACACAGGGGACTCCTACAATGAGCAGTTCTTC. Protein translation: CASSYTGDSYNEQFF.